This T cell receptor beta chain appears in the sequencing data of a study of regulatory T cells in long-lasting Graves disease. Whole-study context: Graves' patients who were just diagnosed had used antithyroid drugs for under 3 months.

Relying on iRepertoire HTBI primers and Arm-PCR of CDR3 regions, the team built TCR beta libraries. TCRdb reanalysed the multiplex PCR reads using MiXCR and keeps one entry per CDR3 protein. The repertoire holds fewer than 650,000 distinct CDR3 sequences, with less than 20% as singletons. CDR1 is DFQATT, CDR2 SNEGSKA, per germline (reference sequence). V lost 0 bases and J lost 6, with 13 bases in between. The CDR3 has 14 amino acids. Described time point: newly diagnosed GD, antithyroid drugs for less than 3 months. With RNA extracted from PBMCs as input, the TCR library was made. The data also belong to a second study, concerning T cells in Graves' hyperthyroidism and ophthalmopathy. That publication notes: Based on clinical symptoms, serum thyroxine and TRAb, thyroid ultrasound and orbital computed tomography, diagnoses were reached. When the TCR CDR3 underwent first-round RT-PCR, the HTBI primer set was used.

This receptor was identified in a woman aged 25 to 45 with Graves disease. The chain couples TRBV20-1 to TRBJ2-3, with D possibly matching TRBD1 (9 bases). This specimen was peripheral blood mononuclear cells (PBMCs), taken at new diagnosis, from a patient treated with antithyroid drugs. This chain's CDR3 is CSARDSGTGDTQYF. The CDR3 coding sequence is TGCAGTGCTAGAGATAGCGGGACAGGGGATACGCAGTATTTT.